These T cell receptor beta chains were read from a single sample in a study of T cells in Graves' hyperthyroidism and ophthalmopathy. MiXCR was run by TCRdb on the multiplex PCR reads, yielding one entry per CDR3 protein. This table holds about 680,000 distinct CDR3 sequences, under 45% found once. Sequenced sample: blood. The receptors here all came from a woman aged 40 to 49 with Graves' hyperthyroidism. CDR3s include the opening cysteine and the closing phenylalanine or tryptophan. The D gene is left open where the match is weak. Not all rows give a size; the values are once, few, many and, for expanded clones, a class.

CDR3nt: TGCAGCGTTTCCCCAGGGTACGAGCAGTACTTC; CDR3aa: CSVSPGYEQYF; d_gene: NA; abundance: many; v_gene: TRBV29-1; j_gene: TRBJ2-7
CDR3nt: TGTGCCATCAGTGGGACTAGCCTGCGGGAGACCCAGTACTTC; CDR3aa: CAISGTSLRETQYF; d_gene: TRBD2; abundance: NA; v_gene: TRBV10-3; j_gene: TRBJ2-5
CDR3nt: TGCGCCAGCAGCGGAGGGACGGCCGGCACTGAAGCTTTCTTT; CDR3aa: CASSGGTAGTEAFF; d_gene: NA; abundance: NA; v_gene: TRBV5-1; j_gene: TRBJ1-1
CDR3nt: TGCAGTGCTAGAGCGATGCATGCCGAACAGACCGGGACAGGGAGGGGTGAAAAACTGTTTTTT; CDR3aa: CSARAMHAEQTGTGRGEKLFF; d_gene: TRBD1; abundance: NA; v_gene: TRBV20-1; j_gene: TRBJ1-4
CDR3nt: TGTGCCAGCTTCCTCTCAGGGAGAATGAACACTGAAGCTTTCTTT; CDR3aa: CASFLSGRMNTEAFF; d_gene: NA; abundance: few; v_gene: TRBV2; j_gene: TRBJ1-1
CDR3nt: TGTGCCAGCAGTTTACGACAGGGGTGGGCATACGAGCAGTACTTC; CDR3aa: CASSLRQGWAYEQYF; d_gene: TRBD1; abundance: NA; v_gene: TRBV28; j_gene: TRBJ2-7
CDR3nt: TGTGCCACCCTAGACAGGGGGATCCACGAGCAGTACTTC; CDR3aa: CATLDRGIHEQYF; d_gene: TRBD1; abundance: many; v_gene: TRBV7-9; j_gene: TRBJ2-7
CDR3nt: TGTGCCAGCAGCACGAGGGACAGGGGGCAGTACGAGCAGTACTTC; CDR3aa: CASSTRDRGQYEQYF; d_gene: TRBD1; abundance: NA; v_gene: TRBV7-2; j_gene: TRBJ2-7
CDR3nt: TGTGCCAGCAGCCAATTAAGCAGGGGAGAACAAGATGTTGGAAAACTGTTTTTT; CDR3aa: CASSQLSRGEQDVGKLFF; d_gene: NA; abundance: few; v_gene: TRBV14; j_gene: TRBJ1-4
CDR3nt: TGTGCCAGCACCAAGGACGGGAACACTGAAGCTTTCTTT; CDR3aa: CASTKDGNTEAFF; d_gene: NA; abundance: many; v_gene: TRBV6-6; j_gene: TRBJ1-1
CDR3nt: TGTGCCAGCTCAAAGATCGACAGGCCCTATGGCTACACCTTC; CDR3aa: CASSKIDRPYGYTF; d_gene: NA; abundance: few; v_gene: TRBV18; j_gene: TRBJ1-2
CDR3nt: TGTGCCAGCAGCTTAAGCTGGACTTTGAACACCGGGGAGCTGTTTTTT; CDR3aa: CASSLSWTLNTGELFF; d_gene: NA; abundance: few; v_gene: TRBV7-2; j_gene: TRBJ2-2
CDR3nt: TGTGCCAGCAGTGAACAGACGTCTGGGGCCAACGTCCTGACTTTC; CDR3aa: CASSEQTSGANVLTF; d_gene: NA; abundance: many; v_gene: TRBV2; j_gene: TRBJ2-6
CDR3nt: TGTGCCAGCACCTACTACAGTGGGGATTCACCCCTCCACTTT; CDR3aa: CASTYYSGDSPLHF; d_gene: NA; abundance: NA; v_gene: TRBV12-3/TRBV12-4; j_gene: TRBJ1-6
CDR3nt: TGCAGCGCTCGCGGGACAGGGGGTTATGGCTACACCTTC; CDR3aa: CSARGTGGYGYTF; d_gene: TRBD1; abundance: NA; v_gene: TRBV29-1; j_gene: TRBJ1-2
CDR3nt: TGTGCCAGCTCACAGATACCGCAGGGGGAAACTGAAGCTTTCTTT; CDR3aa: CASSQIPQGETEAFF; d_gene: TRBD1; abundance: NA; v_gene: TRBV7-3; j_gene: TRBJ1-1
CDR3nt: TGCAGCGTTTCTCGGGGGACGGTTAACTATGGCTACACCTTC; CDR3aa: CSVSRGTVNYGYTF; d_gene: NA; abundance: few; v_gene: TRBV29-1; j_gene: TRBJ1-2
CDR3nt: TGTGCCAGCAGCGTAGAGGGGGCTAACTATGGCTACACCTTC; CDR3aa: CASSVEGANYGYTF; d_gene: NA; abundance: many; v_gene: TRBV9; j_gene: TRBJ1-2
CDR3nt: TGTGCCAGCAGCTCCGACAGGGACGGGCATGGCTACACCTTC; CDR3aa: CASSSDRDGHGYTF; d_gene: TRBD1; abundance: NA; v_gene: TRBV7-3; j_gene: TRBJ1-2
CDR3nt: TGTGCCAGCACCCTTATTAGACCGGGACAGGGTAATACTGAAGCTTTCTTT; CDR3aa: CASTLIRPGQGNTEAFF; d_gene: TRBD1; abundance: once; v_gene: TRBV14; j_gene: TRBJ1-1
CDR3nt: TGCAGTGCTAGGGGTGGGGGCACTGAAGCTTTCTTT; CDR3aa: CSARGGGTEAFF; d_gene: NA; abundance: NA; v_gene: TRBV20-1; j_gene: TRBJ1-1
CDR3nt: TGTGCCATCTCTAGCGGGAGGGGAGGCGAGCAGTACTTC; CDR3aa: CAISSGRGGEQYF; d_gene: TRBD2; abundance: many; v_gene: TRBV10-3; j_gene: TRBJ2-7
CDR3nt: TGCAGCGCCGAGACAGTTAGAAACACTGAAGCTTTCTTT; CDR3aa: CSAETVRNTEAFF; d_gene: NA; abundance: many; v_gene: TRBV29-1; j_gene: TRBJ1-1
CDR3nt: TGTGCCAGCGATAGCGGGACAGGGATAGTCGGGGAGCTGTTTTTT; CDR3aa: CASDSGTGIVGELFF; d_gene: NA; abundance: NA; v_gene: TRBV12-3/TRBV12-4; j_gene: TRBJ2-2
CDR3nt: TGTGCCAGCAGTGATAGAGGGGCAGGGACTGAAGCTTTCTTT; CDR3aa: CASSDRGAGTEAFF; d_gene: NA; abundance: many; v_gene: TRBV25-1; j_gene: TRBJ1-1
CDR3nt: TGTGCCAGCAGTTGGGTTGATGAAAAACTGTTTTTT; CDR3aa: CASSWVDEKLFF; d_gene: NA; abundance: few; v_gene: TRBV12-3/TRBV12-4; j_gene: TRBJ1-4
CDR3nt: TGTGCCAGCAGCTTAGCCTGGTCTAGCGGCTACAATGAGCAGTTCTTC; CDR3aa: CASSLAWSSGYNEQFF; d_gene: TRBD2; abundance: few; v_gene: TRBV7-2; j_gene: TRBJ2-1
CDR3nt: TGTGCCAGCAGCTATGCTGGATCTGGAAACACCATATATTTT; CDR3aa: CASSYAGSGNTIYF; d_gene: NA; abundance: few; v_gene: TRBV5-5; j_gene: TRBJ1-3
CDR3nt: TGTGCCAGCAGCTTAAAAGGGGGATTGAACACTGAAGCTTTCTTT; CDR3aa: CASSLKGGLNTEAFF; d_gene: NA; abundance: NA; v_gene: TRBV7-3; j_gene: TRBJ1-1
CDR3nt: TGTGCCAGCAGCGGGTGGAAGATGAACACTGAAGCTTTCTTT; CDR3aa: CASSGWKMNTEAFF; d_gene: NA; abundance: many; v_gene: TRBV28; j_gene: TRBJ1-1
CDR3nt: TGCGCCAGCAGCCAAGACGAGGGGTGGACTGAAGCTTTCTTT; CDR3aa: CASSQDEGWTEAFF; d_gene: NA; abundance: NA; v_gene: TRBV4-1; j_gene: TRBJ1-1
CDR3nt: TGTGCCAGCAGCTTACGGACGGGGGGCAAAGAGACCCAGTACTTC; CDR3aa: CASSLRTGGKETQYF; d_gene: NA; abundance: NA; v_gene: TRBV7-2; j_gene: TRBJ2-5
CDR3nt: TGCAGCGTTGACGACGGGGTGACCGGGGAGCTGTTTTTT; CDR3aa: CSVDDGVTGELFF; d_gene: NA; abundance: NA; v_gene: TRBV29-1; j_gene: TRBJ2-2
CDR3nt: TGTGCCAGCAGCATGGGACAGGGGTTCATTGGCTACACCTTC; CDR3aa: CASSMGQGFIGYTF; d_gene: TRBD1; abundance: NA; v_gene: TRBV7-2; j_gene: TRBJ1-2
CDR3nt: TGCAGTGCCAGACCTGCGGGGGCACTGACTCGGCCCCAGCATTTT; CDR3aa: CSARPAGALTRPQHF; d_gene: NA; abundance: many; v_gene: TRBV20-1; j_gene: TRBJ1-5
CDR3nt: TGTGCCACCCAAAAGGAAAACACTGAAGCTTTCTTT; CDR3aa: CATQKENTEAFF; d_gene: NA; abundance: NA; v_gene: TRBV19; j_gene: TRBJ1-1
CDR3nt: TGTGCCAGCAGTTTACCCCCGGCGTCCGGAGCTTTCTTT; CDR3aa: CASSLPPASGAFF; d_gene: NA; abundance: NA; v_gene: TRBV12-3/TRBV12-4; j_gene: TRBJ1-1
CDR3nt: TGTGCCAGCAGCCCCGCGGGGGACAGCTTTAGCTCCTATAATTCACCCCTCCACTTT; CDR3aa: CASSPAGDSFSSYNSPLHF; d_gene: TRBD1; abundance: few; v_gene: TRBV11-1; j_gene: TRBJ1-6
CDR3nt: TGTGCCAGCAGCCAAGAAAGGGGCCTCACAGGCCGTCGAGGGACCCAGTACTTC; CDR3aa: CASSQERGLTGRRGTQYF; d_gene: NA; abundance: many; v_gene: TRBV14; j_gene: TRBJ2-5
CDR3nt: TGTGCCGTCCAAGGGGATAATGAAAAACTGTTTTTT; CDR3aa: CAVQGDNEKLFF; d_gene: NA; abundance: NA; v_gene: TRBV25-1; j_gene: TRBJ1-4
CDR3nt: TGTGCCATCAGTGAGTCAGGGAACTATGGCTACACCTTC; CDR3aa: CAISESGNYGYTF; d_gene: NA; abundance: many; v_gene: TRBV10-3; j_gene: TRBJ1-2
CDR3nt: TGCAGTGCTGATTTAGCGGGGAAAGAGACCCAGTACTTC; CDR3aa: CSADLAGKETQYF; d_gene: TRBD2; abundance: few; v_gene: TRBV20-1; j_gene: TRBJ2-5
CDR3nt: TGTGCCACCAGTGATTTGCAAAGAGGGGGTGCCAATCAGCCCCAGCATTTT; CDR3aa: CATSDLQRGGANQPQHF; d_gene: NA; abundance: few; v_gene: TRBV24-1; j_gene: TRBJ1-5
CDR3nt: TGTGCCAGCAGCCATACGAGGACAGGGTCCTTGGGAGCCCAGCATTTT; CDR3aa: CASSHTRTGSLGAQHF; d_gene: TRBD1; abundance: NA; v_gene: TRBV6-2/TRBV6-3; j_gene: TRBJ1-5
CDR3nt: TGTGCCAGCAGTCGAACGTTTCCCGGGACTGGGGCCGATCAGCCCCAGCATTTT; CDR3aa: CASSRTFPGTGADQPQHF; d_gene: NA; abundance: NA; v_gene: TRBV2; j_gene: TRBJ1-5
CDR3nt: TGTGCCAGCAGTTACTCCGGGACAGGCCCGGGGAACACCATATATTTT; CDR3aa: CASSYSGTGPGNTIYF; d_gene: TRBD1; abundance: few; v_gene: TRBV6-5; j_gene: TRBJ1-3
CDR3nt: TGTGCCAGCAGCCCCGGGACGGTAGAGGCCTATGGCTACACCTTC; CDR3aa: CASSPGTVEAYGYTF; d_gene: NA; abundance: many; v_gene: TRBV7-2; j_gene: TRBJ1-2
CDR3nt: TGCGCCAGCAGCTTGGAAGGGTTGAACACTGACGCTTTCTTT; CDR3aa: CASSLEGLNTDAFF; d_gene: NA; abundance: NA; v_gene: TRBV5-1; j_gene: TRBJ1-1
CDR3nt: TGCAGCGTTGACGACGGGGGGGGAAATCAGCCCCAGCATTTT; CDR3aa: CSVDDGGGNQPQHF; d_gene: NA; abundance: once; v_gene: TRBV29-1; j_gene: TRBJ1-5
CDR3nt: TGTGCCAGCAGCCCTCTAGCGGGATCCTACGAGCAGTACTTC; CDR3aa: CASSPLAGSYEQYF; d_gene: TRBD2; abundance: many; v_gene: TRBV5-4; j_gene: TRBJ2-7
CDR3nt: TGTGCCAGCAGCGAAGCATACTATGGCTACACCTTC; CDR3aa: CASSEAYYGYTF; d_gene: NA; abundance: many; v_gene: TRBV9; j_gene: TRBJ1-2
CDR3nt: TGCAGTGCTAGTGCGGGACAGGGCTATGAAAAACTGTTTTTT; CDR3aa: CSASAGQGYEKLFF; d_gene: TRBD1; abundance: many; v_gene: TRBV20-1; j_gene: TRBJ1-4
CDR3nt: TGTGCCGGCCTCAGGGGGTCCTACGAGCAGTACTTC; CDR3aa: CAGLRGSYEQYF; d_gene: TRBD1; abundance: few; v_gene: TRBV30; j_gene: TRBJ2-7
CDR3nt: TGTGCCAGCAGCCACCCGGCGGGGGGGAAGGAGACCCAGTACTTC; CDR3aa: CASSHPAGGKETQYF; d_gene: TRBD2; abundance: few; v_gene: TRBV14; j_gene: TRBJ2-5